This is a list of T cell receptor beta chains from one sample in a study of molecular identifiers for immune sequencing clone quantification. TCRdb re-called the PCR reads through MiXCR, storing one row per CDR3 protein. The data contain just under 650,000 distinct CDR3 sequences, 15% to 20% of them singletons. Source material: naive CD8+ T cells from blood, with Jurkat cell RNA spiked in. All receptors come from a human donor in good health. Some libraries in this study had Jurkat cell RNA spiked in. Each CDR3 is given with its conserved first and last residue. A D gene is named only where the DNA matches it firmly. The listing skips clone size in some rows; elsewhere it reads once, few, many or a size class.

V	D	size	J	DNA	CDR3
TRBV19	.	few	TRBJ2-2	TGTGCCAGGACGATCCCCTCAGGGGCGAACACCGGGGAGCTGTTTTTT	CARTIPSGANTGELFF
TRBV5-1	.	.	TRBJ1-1	TGCGCCAGCAGCGCACTAGAGTTGAACACTGAAGCTTTCTTT	CASSALELNTEAFF
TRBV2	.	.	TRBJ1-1	TGTGCCAGCAGTGATCTGGGGTTGGCTGAAGCTTTCTTT	CASSDLGLAEAFF
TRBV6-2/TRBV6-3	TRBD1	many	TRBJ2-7	TGTGCCAGCGGGACAGGGAACGAGCAGTACTTC	CASGTGNEQYF
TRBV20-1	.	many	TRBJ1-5	TGCAGTGCTAGGACCCAGCGCAGACAGCATTTT	CSARTQRRQHF
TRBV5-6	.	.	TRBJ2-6	TGTACCAGCAGCTTGGGAGGTGGGGCCAACGTCCTGACTTTC	CTSSLGGGANVLTF
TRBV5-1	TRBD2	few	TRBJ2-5	TGCGCCAGCAGCACTTCCGGACTAGCGGGGGGCTCCGCAAAAGAGACCCAGTACTTC	CASSTSGLAGGSAKETQYF
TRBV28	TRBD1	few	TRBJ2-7	TGTGCCAGCACCCCAACCGGGACAGCCAATACCTACGAGCAGTACTTC	CASTPTGTANTYEQYF
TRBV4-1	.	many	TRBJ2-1	TGCGCCAGCAGCAGAGGGGATTTTGTTGAGCAGTTCTTC	CASSRGDFVEQFF
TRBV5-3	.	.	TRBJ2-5	TGTGCCAGCTCTCTCGTTGGGGGGAGGCAAGACACCCAGTACTTT	CASSLVGGRQDTQYF
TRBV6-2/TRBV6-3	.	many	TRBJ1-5	TGTGCCAGCAATGTTCCCGGGGACTCAAGGGATCAGCCCCAGCATTTT	CASNVPGDSRDQPQHF
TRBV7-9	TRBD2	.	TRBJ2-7	TGTGCCAGCAGCGTCGGGGTTAGCGGGGTCCAAGACGAGCAGTACTTC	CASSVGVSGVQDEQYF
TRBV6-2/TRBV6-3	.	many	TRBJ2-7	TGTGCCAGCAGTTACCCCCAGTACGAGCAGTACTTC	CASSYPQYEQYF
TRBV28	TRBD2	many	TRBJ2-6	TGTGCCAGCAGTGGACTAGCGGGAATTTCTGGGGCCAACGTCCTGACTTTC	CASSGLAGISGANVLTF
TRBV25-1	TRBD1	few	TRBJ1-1	TGTGCCAGCAGTACCGTGGGACAGGGGGCGTCGGACACTGAAGCTTTCTTT	CASSTVGQGASDTEAFF
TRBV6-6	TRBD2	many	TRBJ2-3	TGTGCCAGCACCCGGGGGGGCCCAAGAGATACGCAGTATTTT	CASTRGGPRDTQYF
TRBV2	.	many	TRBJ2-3	TGTGCCAGCAGTGAACCTAGCGCAGATAGCACAGATACGCAGTATTTT	CASSEPSADSTDTQYF
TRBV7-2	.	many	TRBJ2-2	TGTGCCAGCAGCTTCTGGGAAAACACCGGGGAGCTGTTTTTT	CASSFWENTGELFF
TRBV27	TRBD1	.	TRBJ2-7	TGTGCCAGCAGTGTGGGGACAGATTACTACGAGCAGTACTTC	CASSVGTDYYEQYF
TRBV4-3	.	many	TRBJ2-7	TGCGCCAGCAGCCAAGACAGGGGCAGGGGCTCCTACGAGCAGTACTTC	CASSQDRGRGSYEQYF
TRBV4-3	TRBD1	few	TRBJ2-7	TGCGCCAGCAGCCAAGGAGTTACAGGGGGAACCTACGAGCAGTACTTC	CASSQGVTGGTYEQYF
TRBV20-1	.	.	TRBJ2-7	TGCAGTGCTAGAGATTTTCAGGGGGAGGCCTCCTACGGGCAGTACTTC	CSARDFQGEASYGQYF
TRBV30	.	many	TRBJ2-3	TGTGCCTGGCAGGAAACGCCTCTCACAGATACGCAGTATTTT	CAWQETPLTDTQYF
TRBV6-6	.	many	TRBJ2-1	TGTGCCAGCAGTCTAGGGGAGGAGCAGTTCTTC	CASSLGEEQFF
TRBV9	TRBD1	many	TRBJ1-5	TGTGCCAGCAGCGTAGGGACAGGGTTAGGTCAGCCCCAGCATTTT	CASSVGTGLGQPQHF
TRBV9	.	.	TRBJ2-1	TGTGCCAGCAGCGTATCGTACGGGAATGAGCAGTTCTTC	CASSVSYGNEQFF
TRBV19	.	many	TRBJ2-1	TGTGCCAGTAGTTTGGGCGCGGGTGGCGGGGAGTACAATGAGCAGTTCTTC	CASSLGAGGGEYNEQFF
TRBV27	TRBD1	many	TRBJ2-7	TGTGCCAGCAGTTCACCCGGACAGGGGAGGGCCTACGAGCAGTACTTC	CASSSPGQGRAYEQYF
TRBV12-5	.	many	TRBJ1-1	TGTGCTAGTGGTTTTACAGGGCCAGGGGACACTGAAGCTTTCTTT	CASGFTGPGDTEAFF
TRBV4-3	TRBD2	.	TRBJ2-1	TGCGCCAGCAGCCCCAAGCTGTATCCTAGCGGGGGGACACGGTCGGTCGATGAGCAGTTCTTC	CASSPKLYPSGGTRSVDEQFF